This entry is about one TCR beta chain. Assay used: immunoSEQ multiplex PCR; TCRdb lists only in-frame clones, some missing. Here the sample spans about 220,000 clones, about four fifths being singletons. This sample stems from a study of blood T cell repertoires in COVID-19. Trimming took off 4 bases at V and 2 bases at J, with 10 bases between the two ends. Germline V gene sequence: CDR1 SGHDT, CDR2 YYEEEE. This CDR3 has 14 amino acids. This TCR was recovered from a woman aged 60-70 years with acute or convalescent COVID-19. J is TRBJ1-3 and V is TRBV5-6; D possibly corresponds to TRBD1 (5 bases). Sample: peripheral blood. The CDR3 here is CASSRTGAGNTIYF. DNA for the CDR3: TGTGCCAGCAGCCGGACGGGGGCTGGAAACACCATATATTTT.